This T cell receptor beta chain was observed in a study of cytomegalovirus exposure and HLA in healthy donors. Points on this clone: Its matching antigen is unknown.

CDR3 length: 16 amino acids. In germline, CDR1 is LGHNA, CDR2 YSLEER. Trimming took off 0 bases at V and 4 bases at J, with 15 bases between the two ends. General study points: Cytomegalovirus-associated status was assigned to about 160 TCR beta chains. Prior analysis indicated that the majority of TCR beta V segments exhibited productivity approximately 87% or approximately 30% of the time.

Donors likely had unrecorded immune exposures despite being nominally healthy when sampled. PCR employed 60 Vbeta and 13 Jbeta primers. TCRdb's copy holds only in-frame clones and misses some; the assay was immunoSEQ multiplex PCR. Here the sample spans 100,000 to 150,000 clones, approximately 80% being singletons. The receptor's source is a man in his fifties or sixties in good health and CMV-seropositive. The sample was PBMCs. The chain recombines TRBV4-3 with TRBJ1-2; a possible D gene is TRBD1 (5 bases). CDR3 amino acids: CASSQDQGGGAYGYTF. The CDR3 DNA reads as TGCGCCAGCAGCCAAGACCAAGGCGGAGGGGCCTATGGCTACACCTTC.